This T cell receptor beta chain is from a study of T cell responses to AZD1222 COVID-19 vaccine. Study information: It was second doses at about 4 or about 12 weeks that were pooled.

Method: immunoSEQ multiplex PCR; TCRdb's copy keeps in-frame clones and lacks some. The sample lists 150,000 to 200,000 clones; 90% to 95% were seen once. The sequence came from an adult in good health. The starting material was peripheral blood, obtained on day 0 of AZD1222 vaccination.

In DNA form, the CDR3 reads TGTGCCAGCAGCGTAGGACAGGGTACGAACTATGGCTACACCTTC. It is translated as CASSVGQGTNYGYTF. V is TRBV9 and J is TRBJ1-2; 7 nucleotides match TRBD1. Germline trimming cut 0 bases from V and 2 bases from J; bases unmatched to any gene: 4. This CDR3 contains 15 residues. CDR1 is SGDLS, CDR2 YYNGEE, per germline.